This is a list of T cell receptor beta chains from one sample in a study of cytomegalovirus exposure and HLA in healthy donors. TCRdb keeps only in-frame clones here, not all; method: immunoSEQ multiplex PCR. Among 120,000 to 150,000 clones, roughly nine tenths were seen once, and the ten largest hold 2.5% to 4%. The sequenced material came from PBMCs. The receptors were sampled from a woman aged 18 to 35 in good health and CMV-seropositive. The CDR3 runs from the conserved cysteine through the conserved F or W. D genes are given only for firm matches. Some rows mark clone size as missing; the rest say once, few, many or name a class of expanded clone.

>-|TRBJ1-2|-|TRBV25-1
CASSDGRRHGATNYGYTF
TGTGCCAGCAGTGACGGGAGACGGCACGGGGCGACTAACTATGGCTACACCTTC
>TRBD2|TRBJ2-2|-|TRBV9
CASSAAGTSGRENTGELFF
TGTGCCAGCAGCGCCGCCGGGACTAGCGGGAGGGAGAACACCGGGGAGCTGTTTTTT
>TRBD2|TRBJ2-3|once|TRBV11-2
CASSLEASGRGSDTQYF
TGTGCCAGCAGCTTAGAGGCCAGCGGGAGGGGGTCAGATACGCAGTATTTT
>-|TRBJ2-4|-|TRBV30
CAWGNSGLAKNIQYF
TGTGCCTGGGGTAATAGCGGCCTAGCCAAAAACATTCAGTACTTC
>TRBD2|TRBJ2-2|-|TRBV28
CASGRADTGELFF
TGTGCCAGCGGGAGGGCGGACACCGGGGAGCTGTTTTTT
>TRBD1|TRBJ2-1|once|TRBV5-1
CASSSGTGNSYNEQFF
TGCGCCAGCAGCTCGGGGACAGGGAACTCCTACAATGAGCAGTTCTTC
>TRBD1|TRBJ1-1|-|TRBV28
CASSWGQGGTEAFF
TGTGCCAGCAGTTGGGGACAGGGCGGCACTGAAGCTTTCTTT
>-|TRBJ2-2|-|TRBV29-1
CSVDRGFAGELFF
TGCAGCGTTGATAGGGGATTTGCCGGGGAGCTGTTTTTT
>TRBD1|TRBJ1-1|-|TRBV28
CASSRTGQGANTEAFF
TGTGCCAGCAGCCGTACCGGACAGGGGGCGAACACTGAAGCTTTCTTT
>TRBD2|TRBJ2-7|-|TRBV9
CASSSHGGSSYEQYF
TGTGCCAGCAGCAGCCACGGCGGGAGCTCCTACGAGCAGTACTTC
>-|TRBJ1-5|-|TRBV19
CASNKQGALSNQPQHF
TGTGCCAGTAACAAACAGGGAGCCCTAAGCAATCAGCCCCAGCATTTT
>-|TRBJ2-7|few|TRBV7-8
CASSSRVSYEQYF
TGTGCCAGCAGCTCCAGGGTCTCGTACGAGCAGTACTTC
>-|TRBJ2-7|-|TRBV5-1
CASSVGLITYEQYF
TGCGCCAGCAGCGTTGGACTCATAACCTACGAGCAGTACTTC
>TRBD1|TRBJ1-1|-|TRBV18
CASSHDRAATMTEAFF
TGTGCCAGCTCACACGACAGGGCGGCTACTATGACTGAAGCTTTCTTT
>-|TRBJ2-2|-|TRBV6-4
CASSPALNTGELFF
TGTGCCAGCAGCCCTGCCCTAAACACCGGGGAGCTGTTTTTT
>TRBD2|TRBJ2-1|once|TRBV9
CASSVGLAGRSSYNEQFF
TGTGCCAGCAGCGTAGGACTAGCGGGGCGGAGCTCCTACAATGAGCAGTTCTTC
>-|TRBJ2-7|-|TRBV4-3
CASSQEVSVSYEQYF
TGCGCCAGCAGCCAAGAGGTTAGCGTATCCTACGAGCAGTACTTC
>-|TRBJ2-2|-|TRBV4-1
CASSQDRARGVLGSGELFF
TGCGCCAGCAGCCAAGATCGGGCTCGGGGAGTTCTTGGGTCCGGGGAGCTGTTTTTT
>TRBD2|TRBJ2-1|-|TRBV5-1
CASSLDTSGNYNEQFF
TGCGCCAGCAGCTTGGACACTAGCGGGAACTACAATGAGCAGTTCTTC
>-|TRBJ2-3|-|TRBV4-2
CASSPISSRDTQYF
TGTGCCAGCAGCCCCATATCCTCTAGAGATACGCAGTATTTT
>TRBD2|TRBJ2-7|-|TRBV5-1
CASSRTLAGDYEQYF
TGCGCCAGCAGTCGCACACTAGCGGGGGACTACGAGCAGTACTTC
>TRBD2|TRBJ2-7|-|TRBV7-7
CASSPSGRASEQYF
TGTGCTAGCAGTCCTAGCGGGAGGGCAAGCGAGCAGTACTTC
>-|TRBJ2-2|once|TRBV11-2
CASRSGLGGELFF
TGTGCCAGCAGGAGTGGGCTGGGCGGGGAGCTGTTTTTT
>-|TRBJ2-7|-|TRBV4-3
CASSEGAGYEQYF
TGCGCCAGCAGCGAAGGGGCGGGTTACGAGCAGTACTTC
>-|TRBJ2-3|-|TRBV15
CATGTERGGVRADTQYF
TGTGCCACCGGTACCGAAAGGGGGGGAGTCAGGGCAGATACGCAGTATTTT
>-|TRBJ1-3|-|TRBV28
CASSLITGISGNTIYF
TGTGCCAGCAGTCTAATAACAGGGATCTCTGGAAACACCATATATTTT
>-|TRBJ2-1|once|TRBV27
CASSWEGLTNEQFF
TGTGCCAGCAGTTGGGAAGGACTCACGAATGAGCAGTTCTTC
>-|TRBJ1-1|-|TRBV27
CASAGGGTVRPEAFF
TGTGCCAGCGCTGGTGGGGGGACGGTGCGGCCTGAAGCTTTCTTT
>TRBD1|TRBJ2-7|-|TRBV30
CAWSVYRGTGGLLVSNEQYF
TGTGCCTGGAGTGTATATCGGGGGACAGGCGGTCTCCTGGTATCCAACGAGCAGTACTTC
>TRBD1|TRBJ1-5|-|TRBV6-5
CASSRGTGLNQPQHF
TGTGCCAGCAGCCGCGGGACAGGGCTGAATCAGCCCCAGCATTTT
>-|TRBJ1-1|-|TRBV30
CAWSVKSNTEAFF
TGTGCCTGGAGTGTAAAGAGTAACACTGAAGCTTTCTTT
>TRBD2|TRBJ2-7|-|TRBV28
CASSLIAGGPSEQYF
TGTGCCAGCAGTTTAATTGCGGGAGGCCCTTCAGAGCAGTACTTC
>TRBD2|TRBJ2-5|-|TRBV5-1
CASSLGLKAGEETQYF
TGCGCCAGCAGCTTGGGATTGAAAGCGGGAGAAGAGACCCAGTACTTC
>-|TRBJ2-7|-|TRBV19
CASSKSTVYEQYF
TGTGCCAGTAGTAAATCGACAGTCTACGAGCAGTACTTC
>-|TRBJ2-7|-|TRBV7-8
CASSLGSEAFSYEQYF
TGTGCCAGCAGCTTAGGATCCGAAGCGTTCTCCTACGAGCAGTACTTC
>-|TRBJ2-7|-|TRBV28
CASSLSGPNYEQYF
TGTGCCAGCAGTTTAAGCGGACCGAACTACGAGCAGTACTTC
>-|TRBJ1-1|-|TRBV29-1
CSVAYPGLNTEAFF
TGCAGCGTTGCTTATCCAGGGTTAAACACTGAAGCTTTCTTT
>TRBD1|TRBJ2-7|-|TRBV29-1
CSVLGQGGYEQYF
TGCAGCGTCCTCGGACAGGGTGGGTACGAGCAGTACTTC